Listed here are 17 T cell receptor beta chains from one sample, sequenced in a study of identical twins. TCRdb fed the 5' RACE reads into MiXCR, producing one record per CDR3 protein. Of about 530,000 distinct CDR3 sequences listed, nearly 15% were seen once; the top ten hold 0.44%. These data were also reused for a study on yellow fever vaccine responses in identical twins.

The specimen was CD4+ T cells sorted from blood. All receptors come from a woman younger than 35 in good health.

The CDR3 loop reads CATSRGSLATQETQYF. The CDR3 DNA reads TGTGCCACCAGCAGAGGCTCACTAGCGACCCAAGAGACCCAGTACTTC. The chain recombines TRBV15 with TRBJ2-5; 7 bases fit TRBD2. The CDR3 sequence is 16 residues long. Per germline, CDR1 LNHNV and CDR2 YYDKDF (reference sequence). The J segment lost 1 base and the V segment lost 1 base, leaving 6 bases of the junction unmatched.

The CDR3 loop reads CSATQRGHYEQYF. The CDR3 region has the DNA TGCAGTGCTACGCAACGGGGCCATTACGAGCAGTACTTC. The chain carries TRBV20-1 and TRBJ2-7; D tentatively reads TRBD1 or TRBD2 (5 bases each). This CDR3 region has 13 residues. V lost 4 bases and J 4 bases, leaving 14 bases between the germline ends. Germline values: CDR1 DFQATT, CDR2 SNEGSKA (reference sequence).

CDR3 amino acids: CASSPGSFSYEQYF. CDR3 nucleotide sequence: TGTGCCAGCAGCCCCGGGTCCTTCTCCTACGAGCAGTACTTC. The V gene is TRBV12-3 or TRBV12-4, the J gene TRBJ2-7; the D is unclear. The CDR3 is 14 amino acids. V dropped 6 bases and J dropped 0 bases, with 12 bases sitting between them.

There are a few counts of this clonotype. The chain joins TRBV29-1 to TRBJ2-1; D gene unclear. In germline, CDR1 is SQVTM, CDR2 ANQGSEA. The V and J ends lost 7 bases and 5 bases respectively, with 12 bases between them. This CDR3 contains 12 residues. The CDR3: CSALPGDNEQFF. CDR3 nucleotides: TGCAGCGCCTTACCTGGGGACAATGAGCAGTTCTTC.

This clonotype was seen a few times. This chain connects TRBV5-1 to TRBJ2-3; a weak D match, TRBD2 (5 bases). V lost 0 bases and J lost 2, with 10 bases in between. Germline V lookup: CDR1 SGHRS, CDR2 YFSETQ. This CDR3 contains 15 residues. The CDR3 sequence is CASSLAEDFTDTQYF. CDR3 in DNA: TGCGCCAGCAGCTTGGCCGAGGACTTCACAGATACGCAGTATTTT.

There are a few counts of this clonotype. This rearrangement joins TRBV6-5 to TRBJ2-3; D may be TRBD2 (6 bases). The CDR3 has 16 amino acids. Trimming took 0 bases from V and 3 from J, leaving 13 bases between them. Germline V lookup: CDR1 MNHEY, CDR2 SVGAGI. CDR3 coding DNA: TGTGCCAGCAGTTACTCGAGGTCTGGGGGGACAGATACGCAGTATTTT. It specifies CASSYSRSGGTDTQYF.

This clonotype was counted a few times. V and J are TRBV20-1 and TRBJ2-3, with TRBD2 matching over 10 bases. Germline assignment: CDR1 DFQATT and CDR2 SNEGSKA (reference sequence). The length of the CDR3 is 14 residues. After removal of 6 bases from V and 3 bases from J, the junction contained 6 bases not matched to a gene. CDR3 amino acids: CSAPSGGATDTQYF. The CDR3 DNA is TGCAGTGCCCCAAGCGGGGGGGCGACAGATACGCAGTATTTT.

This clonotype was picked up a small number of times. The chain employs TRBV7-9 and TRBJ1-3; weak D call: TRBD1 (5 bases). Germline CDR1 SEHNR, CDR2 FQNEAQ (reference sequence). This CDR3 contains 15 residues. V was trimmed by 3 bases and J by 3 bases, leaving 12 bases between them. The CDR3 here is CASSLAGYFGNTIYF. DNA for the CDR3: TGTGCCAGCAGCTTGGCAGGGTATTTTGGAAACACCATATATTTT.

This clonotype showed up many times. DNA for the CDR3: TGCAGTGCTAGAGGACAGATCGCCAATCAGCCCCAGCATTTT. Translation gives CSARGQIANQPQHF. This chain joins TRBV20-1 and TRBJ1-5; D might be TRBD1 (5 bases). The CDR3 runs 14 residues. The germline V and J ends were trimmed by 1 base and 3 bases, with 10 bases remaining between them. Germline V lookup: CDR1 DFQATT, CDR2 SNEGSKA (reference sequence).

The chain joins TRBV7-6 to TRBJ2-3, with D perhaps TRBD2 (7 bases). The V gene's germline CDR1 is SGHVS and CDR2 FNYEAQ. V lost 2 bases and J 6 bases, leaving 18 bases between the germline ends. The CDR3 has 16 residues. The CDR3 protein is CASSLRGGQGGDTQYF. In DNA form, the CDR3 reads TGTGCCAGCAGCTTAAGGGGGGGCCAGGGTGGGGATACGCAGTATTTT.

This clonotype occurred many times. The chain joins TRBV6-5 to TRBJ2-2; D is unclear. The germline CDR1 and CDR2 sequences are MNHEY and SVGAGI. The CDR3 contains 16 residues. Deletions cut 0 bases from V and 3 bases from J, with 11 bases between. The CDR3 DNA is TGTGCCAGCAGTTACTCCGTCGTGCAGTACACCGGGGAGCTGTTTTTT. This sequence encodes CASSYSVVQYTGELFF.

This rearrangement joins TRBV7-2 to TRBJ2-1; possible D gene TRBD1, 7 bases. V was trimmed by 4 bases and J by 9 bases, leaving 19 bases between them. Per the germline V gene, CDR1 is SGHTA and CDR2 is FQGNSA. CDR3 length equals 15 residues. In DNA, the CDR3 is TGTGCCAGCAGCTCGGGAGACAGGGTCGCAGGTGAGCAGTTCTTC. It is translated as CASSSGDRVAGEQFF. The whole variable domain, filled in from reference TRBV7-2 and TRBJ2-1, reads GAGVSQSPSNKVTEKGKDVELRCDPISGHTALYWYRQSLGQGLEFLIYFQGNSAPDKSGLPSDRFSAERTGGSVSTLTIQRTQQEDSAVYLCASSSGDRVAGEQFFGPGTRLTVL.

The sample holds a few counts of this clonotype. The chain couples TRBV2 to TRBJ2-5; D gene unclear. The CDR3 is made up of 13 amino acids. V was shortened by 9 bases and J by 1 base, with 12 bases between the two germline ends. CDR1 is SNHLY and CDR2 is FYNNEI in the germline V gene. In nucleotides, the CDR3 is TGTGCCAGGGCATGGCAGATCCAAGAGACCCAGTACTTC. It yields the protein CARAWQIQETQYF.

This clonotype has only a few counts. This chain links TRBV10-3 with TRBJ2-1; D ambiguous. The V gene's germline CDR1 is ENHRY and CDR2 SYGVKD. This CDR3 has 12 amino acids. The V end lost 6 bases, the J end lost 5 bases, and 8 bases lay between the germline ends. CDR3 sequence reads: CAISNRNNEQFF. In nucleotides, the CDR3 is TGTGCCATCAGCAACCGAAACAATGAGCAGTTCTTC.

This clonotype was seen a few times. The CDR3 DNA reads as TGTGCCATCAGTGAGAGGCGTGAGCAGTACTTC. This sequence encodes CAISERREQYF. This rearrangement joins TRBV10-3 to TRBJ2-7; the D is unclear. Germline assignment: CDR1 ENHRY and CDR2 SYGVKD. This CDR3 has 11 amino acids. Trimming stripped 2 bases from V and 7 bases from J, with 6 bases between.

The J gene is TRBJ1-1, the V gene TRBV7-3; perhaps TRBD1 as D (5 bases). Germline CDR1 and CDR2: SGHTA and FQGTGA. CDR3 length equals 16 residues. Trimming took off 2 bases at V and 0 bases at J, with 13 bases between the two ends. The CDR3 is CASSLRPPGLNTEAFF. The CDR3 DNA reads as TGTGCCAGCAGCTTACGGCCCCCAGGGTTGAACACTGAAGCTTTCTTT.

This chain joins TRBV12-3 or TRBV12-4 and TRBJ2-5; no definite D call. The CDR3 has 15 amino acids. Trimming took 6 bases from V and 3 from J, leaving 17 bases between them. The CDR3 DNA is TGTGCCAGCAGCCGCCTCCCGGAGCAAGAAGAGACCCAGTACTTC. Translated, it gives CASSRLPEQEETQYF.